Below are 15 T cell receptor beta chains sequenced from a single sample in a study of CD8+ T cells in alopecia areata. cDNA reverse transcribed from extracted RNA served as the sequencing template. Sequenced by immunoSEQ multiplex PCR; TCRdb stores in-frame clones only, minus some. The sample lists 4,800 or so clones, around 93% seen once, with 19% in the top ten. The treatment denotes: oral pan-JAK inhibitor, 5-10 mg twice daily. Punch biopsies of lesional scalp, plus peripheral blood, were taken from alopecia areata patients. The sample was skin, taken at week 4, from a patient treated with tofacitinib. Receptors were obtained from a human donor with alopecia areata.

The rearrangement joins TRBV7-2 to TRBJ2-3; D unclear. The germline CDR1 and CDR2 sequences are SGHTA and FQGNSA. The CDR3 is 12 amino acids. Trimming left V 3 bases short and J 3 bases short, with 4 bases between. As DNA, the CDR3 is TGTGCCAGCAGCTTTAGGACAGATACGCAGTATTTT. Amino acids: CASSFRTDTQYF.

The DNA for the CDR3 is TGCAGCGTTGAAGACAACCCCAGGGCCAACTATGGCTACACCTTC. Translated: CSVEDNPRANYGYTF. The V and J genes are TRBV29-1 and TRBJ1-2; a possible D gene is TRBD1 (5 bases). The length of the CDR3 is 15 residues. Trimming pared 0 bases from V and 2 bases from J, leaving 13 bases between. Germline lookup yields CDR1 SQVTM and CDR2 ANQGSEA.

J is TRBJ1-3 and V is TRBV6-5; TRBD1 aligns across 7 bases. This CDR3 has 14 amino acids. V shed 8 bases and J 4 bases; nucleotides not matched to a gene: 8. CDR1 MNHEY and CDR2 SVGAGI come from the germline V gene. The CDR3 sequence: CASWLGGSGNTIYF. DNA for the CDR3: TGTGCCAGCTGGCTAGGGGGCTCCGGAAACACCATATATTTT.

The CDR3 region has the DNA TGCGCCAGCAGCCAAGTTCGGGACAGGGGAGAAGCTTTCTTT. Translation: CASSQVRDRGEAFF. This chain connects TRBV4-3 to TRBJ1-1, with 10 nucleotides matching TRBD1. Germline trimming cut 1 base from V and 8 bases from J; bases unmatched to any gene: 4. This CDR3 has 14 amino acids. Germline CDR1 LGHNA, CDR2 YSLEER.

The chain employs TRBV5-5 and TRBJ1-1; no clear D gene. Germline V lookup: CDR1 SGHKS, CDR2 YYEKEE (reference sequence). The CDR3 is 14 amino acids. Trimming removed 4 bases from V and 0 bases from J, with 10 bases in between. CDR3 sequence reads: CASSRATVNTEAFF. DNA of the CDR3: TGTGCCAGCAGCCGCGCTACTGTGAACACTGAAGCTTTCTTT.

This clone was seen a handful of times. This rearrangement joins TRBV7-2 to TRBJ2-3; 11 positions agree with TRBD1. Per germline, CDR1 SGHTA and CDR2 FQGNSA. The CDR3 has 16 amino acids. V lost 6 bases to trimming and J lost 3 bases; unmatched junction nucleotides: 8. CDR3 bases: TGTGCCAGCAGTTTCCGGGGACAGGGGGGAACAGATACGCAGTATTTT. This gives the protein CASSFRGQGGTDTQYF.

The rearrangement links TRBV6-6 to TRBJ2-7, with D tentatively TRBD1 (6 bases). Germline V CDR1 and CDR2: MNHNY, SVGAGI (reference sequence). The CDR3 runs 14 residues. Trimming cost V 5 bases and J 6 bases, with 17 bases left between them. The CDR3 bases are TGTGCCAGCAGTCAAACACAGGGTTCCGGCGAGCAGTACTTC. Its translation is CASSQTQGSGEQYF.

The chain joins TRBV30 to TRBJ2-2, with D perhaps TRBD1 or TRBD2 (6 bases each). The V end was cut by 0 bases, the J end by 4 bases, with 12 bases between. The CDR3 loop spans 15 amino acids. Germline lookup yields CDR1 GTSNPN and CDR2 SVGIG (reference sequence). Here the CDR3 reads CAWSVPGASTGELFF. The CDR3 nucleotides read TGTGCCTGGAGTGTACCGGGGGCGAGCACCGGGGAGCTGTTTTTT.

The J gene is TRBJ1-6, the V gene TRBV7-2, with a weak D call TRBD1 (6 bases). Per germline, CDR1 SGHTA and CDR2 FQGNSA. V was shortened by 5 bases and J by 6 bases, with 14 bases between the two germline ends. The CDR3 is made up of 15 amino acids. The CDR3 loop is CASSPPTGTNSPLHF. CDR3 DNA sequence: TGTGCCAGCAGCCCCCCCACAGGGACTAATTCACCCCTCCACTTT.

This chain connects TRBV29-1 to TRBJ1-1; the D gene is possibly TRBD1 (5 bases). Per germline, CDR1 SQVTM and CDR2 ANQGSEA. The CDR3 has 13 amino acids. V lost 1 base to trimming and J lost 4 bases, with 10 bases between them. For the CDR3, the DNA is TGCAGCGTTGAAGGGGGCGCGGGCACTGAAGCTTTCTTT. Translating gives CSVEGGAGTEAFF.

The chain has TRBV7-8 and TRBJ1-4; D is ambiguous. CDR3 length equals 14 residues. Trimming removed 5 bases from V and 5 bases from J, with 12 bases in between. Per the germline V gene, CDR1 is SGHVS and CDR2 is FQNEAQ. The CDR3 sequence: CASSVQGPNEKLFF. The CDR3 coding sequence is TGTGCCAGCAGCGTACAAGGGCCCAATGAAAAACTGTTTTTT.

The chain couples TRBV2 to TRBJ2-2; 7 bases match TRBD1. This CDR3 is 16 amino acids long. Germline CDR1 and CDR2: SNHLY and FYNNEI. V lost 0 bases and J lost 6; bases outside the gene matches: 7. The CDR3 reads CASSEASQGVAGELFF. In DNA form, the CDR3 reads TGTGCCAGCAGTGAAGCGAGTCAGGGGGTCGCCGGGGAGCTGTTTTTT.

V is TRBV7-9 and J is TRBJ2-3; D ambiguous. In germline, CDR1 is SEHNR, CDR2 FQNEAQ (reference sequence). V shed 4 bases and J shed 0 bases, with 11 bases lying between them. CDR3 size: 15 residues. As DNA, the CDR3 is TGTGCCAGCAGCTCTTGGACGGCTAGCACAGATACGCAGTATTTT. Translating it yields CASSSWTASTDTQYF.

The CDR3: CASSHPPSQPRYSNQPQHF. Here the CDR3 DNA reads TGCGCCAGCAGCCACCCCCCGTCGCAGCCCAGGTATAGCAATCAGCCCCAGCATTTT. V gene TRBV4-1 combines with J gene TRBJ1-5; D remains unclear. This CDR3 contains 19 residues. V dropped 3 bases and J dropped 0 bases, with 21 bases sitting between them. The germline V gene encodes CDR1 MGHRA and CDR2 YSYEKL.

This chain connects TRBV4-3 to TRBJ2-7, with D possibly TRBD2 on 6 matching bases. The CDR3 spans 14 residues. The germline gives CDR1 LGHNA, CDR2 YSLEER. V was pared by 1 base and J by 0 bases, with 7 bases between. CDR3 coding DNA: TGCGCCAGCAGCCAAGTAGCGGACTCCTACGAGCAGTACTTC. Translating it yields CASSQVADSYEQYF.